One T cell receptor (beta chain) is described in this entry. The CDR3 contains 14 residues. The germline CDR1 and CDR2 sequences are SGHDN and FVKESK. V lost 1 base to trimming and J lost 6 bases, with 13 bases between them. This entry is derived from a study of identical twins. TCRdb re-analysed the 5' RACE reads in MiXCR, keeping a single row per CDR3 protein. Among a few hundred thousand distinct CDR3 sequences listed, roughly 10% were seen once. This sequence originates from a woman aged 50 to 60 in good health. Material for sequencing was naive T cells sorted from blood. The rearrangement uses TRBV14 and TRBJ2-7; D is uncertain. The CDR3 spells CASSQGLRTIEQYF. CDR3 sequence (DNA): TGTGCCAGCAGCCAAGGACTCCGTACCATCGAGCAGTACTTC.